This TCR beta chain was obtained from a study of Ad26.COV2.S vaccination and SARS-CoV-2 variants. Sequenced by immunoSEQ multiplex PCR; TCRdb stores in-frame clones only, minus some. Of hundreds of thousands of clones listed, 92% were seen once; the top ten hold 3.9%. Study findings and constraints: The analyses of TCR breadth and depth may have understated the size of total T cell responses. For non-spike TCRs, breadth in vaccine recipients resembled that in placebo recipients.

Remarks on this clone: Its specificity is unknown.

This specimen was peripheral blood, taken after recovery from COVID-19. This clonotype was sampled from a human donor who had recovered from COVID-19.

The CDR3 coding sequence is TGTGCCAGCAGGGGACTTACAGGATATGGCTACACCTTC. It yields the protein CASRGLTGYGYTF. This sequence joins TRBV12-3 or TRBV12-4 and TRBJ1-2, with a tentative D call TRBD1 (5 bases). This CDR3 comprises 13 residues. V dropped 6 bases and J dropped 5 bases, with 13 bases sitting between them.